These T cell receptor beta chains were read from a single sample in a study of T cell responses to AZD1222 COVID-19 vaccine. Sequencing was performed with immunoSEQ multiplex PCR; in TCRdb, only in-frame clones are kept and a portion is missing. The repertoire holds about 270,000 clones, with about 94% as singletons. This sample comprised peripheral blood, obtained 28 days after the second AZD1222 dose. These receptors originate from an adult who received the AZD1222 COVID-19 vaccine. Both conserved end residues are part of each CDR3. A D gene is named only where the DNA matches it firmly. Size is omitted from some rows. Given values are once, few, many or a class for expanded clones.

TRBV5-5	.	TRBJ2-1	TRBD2	CASSPTGTSGTNNEQFF	TGTGCCAGCAGCCCAACCGGGACTAGCGGGACCAACAATGAGCAGTTCTTC
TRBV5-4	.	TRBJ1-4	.	CASSLQRGTTNEKLFF	TGTGCCAGCAGCTTGCAGCGAGGAACAACTAATGAAAAACTGTTTTTT
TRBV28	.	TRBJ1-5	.	CASRGGRFSNQPQHF	TGTGCCAGCAGGGGCGGACGGTTTAGCAATCAGCCCCAGCATTTT
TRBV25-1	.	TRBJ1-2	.	CASSGGRATINYGYTF	TGTGCCAGCAGTGGTGGACGAGCGACGATTAACTATGGCTACACCTTC
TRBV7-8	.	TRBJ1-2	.	CASSLDRGGRNYGYTF	TGTGCCAGCAGCTTAGATAGGGGGGGCCGCAACTATGGCTACACCTTC
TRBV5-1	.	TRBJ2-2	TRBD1	CASSLGQGSTGELFF	TGCGCCAGCAGCTTGGGACAGGGTAGCACCGGGGAGCTGTTTTTT
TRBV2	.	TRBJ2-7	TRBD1	CASSDRGQVQYF	TGTGCCAGCAGTGATCGTGGACAGGTGCAGTACTTC
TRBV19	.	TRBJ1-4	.	CASIPDPSTNEKLFF	TGTGCCAGTATACCGGACCCGTCAACTAATGAAAAACTGTTTTTT
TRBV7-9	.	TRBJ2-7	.	CASSLSSYEQYF	TGTGCCAGCAGCCTCTCTAGCTACGAGCAGTACTTC
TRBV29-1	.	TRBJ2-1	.	CSVGRISYNEQFF	TGCAGCGTGGGAAGGATCTCCTACAATGAGCAGTTCTTC
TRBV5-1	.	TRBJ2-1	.	CASSLGPEVPTDEQFF	TGCGCCAGCAGCTTGGGCCCCGAGGTCCCAACGGATGAGCAGTTCTTC
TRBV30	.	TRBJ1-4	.	CAWSGATNEKLFF	TGTGCCTGGAGTGGTGCAACTAATGAAAAACTGTTTTTT
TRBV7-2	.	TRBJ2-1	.	CASSPRASSYNEQFF	TGTGCCAGCAGCCCCCGGGCTAGCTCCTACAATGAGCAGTTCTTC
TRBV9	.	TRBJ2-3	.	CASSLEGQADTQYF	TGTGCCAGCAGCCTTGAGGGACAAGCAGATACGCAGTATTTT
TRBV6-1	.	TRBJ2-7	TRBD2	CASSVAGGNYEQYF	TGTGCCAGCAGTGTAGCGGGGGGCAACTACGAGCAGTACTTC
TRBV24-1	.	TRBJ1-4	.	CATSDRTTEKLFF	TGTGCCACCAGTGACCGAACGACTGAAAAACTGTTTTTT
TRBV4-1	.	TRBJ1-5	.	CASSQARGLSNQPQHF	TGCGCCAGCAGCCAAGCCCGGGGGCTTAGCAATCAGCCCCAGCATTTT
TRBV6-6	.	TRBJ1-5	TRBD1	CASSNRAARGRIGRHQPQHF	TGTGCCAGCAGCAACAGAGCGGCCAGGGGGCGCATTGGTCGACATCAGCCCCAGCATTTT
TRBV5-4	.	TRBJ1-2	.	CASSLRANYGYTF	TGTGCCAGCAGCTTGCGGGCTAACTATGGCTACACCTTC
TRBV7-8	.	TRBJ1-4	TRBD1	CASSADRGEKLFF	TGTGCCAGCAGCGCGGACAGGGGTGAAAAACTGTTTTTT
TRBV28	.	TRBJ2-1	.	CETPPAGPYNEQFF	TGTGAAACGCCCCCGGCAGGGCCCTACAATGAGCAGTTCTTC
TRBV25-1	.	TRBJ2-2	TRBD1	CASSSPRGRPSNTGELFF	TGTGCCAGCAGTTCCCCCAGGGGGCGACCTTCGAACACCGGGGAGCTGTTTTTT
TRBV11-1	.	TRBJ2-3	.	CASSLNGGLGADTQYF	TGTGCCAGCAGCTTAAACGGGGGGCTGGGGGCAGATACGCAGTATTTT
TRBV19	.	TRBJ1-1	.	CASCNREPNTEAFF	TGTGCCAGTTGTAACCGAGAGCCGAACACTGAAGCTTTCTTT
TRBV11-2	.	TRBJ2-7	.	CASSLERHGRVPWEQYF	TGTGCCAGCAGCTTAGAACGACATGGAAGGGTCCCCTGGGAGCAGTACTTC
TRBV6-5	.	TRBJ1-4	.	CASGRWGEKLFF	TGTGCCAGCGGGCGGTGGGGTGAAAAACTGTTTTTT
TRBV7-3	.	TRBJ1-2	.	CASSLSPGLGYTF	TGTGCCAGCAGCTTAAGTCCCGGGCTTGGCTACACCTTC
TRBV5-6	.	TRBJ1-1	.	CASSGGVVNTEAFF	TGTGCCAGCAGCGGGGGGGTCGTGAACACTGAAGCTTTCTTT
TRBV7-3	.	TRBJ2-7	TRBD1	CASSLSPGQGEQYF	TGTGCCAGCAGCTTAAGTCCCGGACAGGGCGAGCAGTACTTC
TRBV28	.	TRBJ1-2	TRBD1	CASSTSGQGADGYTF	TGTGCCAGCAGTACCTCGGGACAGGGGGCAGATGGCTACACCTTC
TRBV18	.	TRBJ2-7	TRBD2	CASSPPAGGPNEQYF	TGTGCCAGCTCACCACCGGCGGGAGGGCCGAATGAGCAGTACTTC
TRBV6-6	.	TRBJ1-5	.	CASDSRDQPQHF	TGTGCCAGCGACTCCCGGGATCAGCCCCAGCATTTT
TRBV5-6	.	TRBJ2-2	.	CASSIYPGELFF	TGTGCCAGCAGCATCTACCCCGGGGAGCTGTTTTTT
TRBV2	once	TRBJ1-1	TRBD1	CASSADRGQWTEAFF	TGTGCCAGCAGCGCGGACAGGGGGCAGTGGACTGAAGCTTTCTTT
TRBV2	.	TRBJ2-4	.	CASDTGLGNIQYF	TGTGCCAGCGATACGGGACTGGGGAACATTCAGTACTTC
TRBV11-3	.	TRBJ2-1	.	CASSLAGVPYNEQFF	TGTGCCAGCAGCTTAGCGGGAGTCCCCTACAATGAGCAGTTCTTC
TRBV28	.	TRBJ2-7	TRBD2	CASSPGGYEQYF	TGTGCCAGCAGCCCGGGGGGCTACGAGCAGTACTTC